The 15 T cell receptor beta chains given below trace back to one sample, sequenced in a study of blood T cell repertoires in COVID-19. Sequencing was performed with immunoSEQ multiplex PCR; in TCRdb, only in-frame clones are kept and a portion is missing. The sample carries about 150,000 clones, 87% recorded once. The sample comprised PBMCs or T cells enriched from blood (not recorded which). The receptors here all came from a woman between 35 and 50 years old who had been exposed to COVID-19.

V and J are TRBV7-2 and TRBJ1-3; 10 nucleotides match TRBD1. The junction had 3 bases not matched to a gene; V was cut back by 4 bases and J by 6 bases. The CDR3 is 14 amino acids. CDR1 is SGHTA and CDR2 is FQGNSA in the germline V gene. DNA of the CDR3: TGTGCCAGCAGCTCGACAGGGGGCTCAAACACCATATATTTT. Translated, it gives CASSSTGGSNTIYF.

Here the CDR3 reads CASSLVGGGGYTF. CDR3 DNA: TGTGCCAGCAGTTTAGTAGGGGGCGGTGGCTACACCTTC. The V call is TRBV28, the J call TRBJ1-2; 7 nucleotides line up with TRBD1. V lost 2 bases, J lost 7 bases, and 4 bases stayed unmatched. The CDR3 is 13 residues long. Per the germline V gene, CDR1 is MDHEN and CDR2 is SYDVKM.

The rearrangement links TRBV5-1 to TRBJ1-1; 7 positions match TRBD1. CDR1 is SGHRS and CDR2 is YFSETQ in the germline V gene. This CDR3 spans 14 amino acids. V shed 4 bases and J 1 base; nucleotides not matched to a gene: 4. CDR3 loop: CASSEGQQNTEAFF. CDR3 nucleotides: TGCGCCAGCAGCGAGGGACAGCAGAACACTGAAGCTTTCTTT.

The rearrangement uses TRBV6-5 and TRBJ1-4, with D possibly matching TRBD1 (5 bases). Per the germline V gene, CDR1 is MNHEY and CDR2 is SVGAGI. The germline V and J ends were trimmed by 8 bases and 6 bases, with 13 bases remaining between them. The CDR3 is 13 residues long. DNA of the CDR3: TGTGCCAGCCATTACAGGTCCTATGAAAAACTGTTTTTT. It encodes CASHYRSYEKLFF.

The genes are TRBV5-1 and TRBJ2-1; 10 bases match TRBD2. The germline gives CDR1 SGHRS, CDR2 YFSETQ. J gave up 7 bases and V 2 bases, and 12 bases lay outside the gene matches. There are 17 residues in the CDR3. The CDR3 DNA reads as TGCGCCAGCAGCTTCGAGGGGAGCGGGAGGGCCAAGAATGAGCAGTTCTTC. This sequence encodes CASSFEGSGRAKNEQFF.

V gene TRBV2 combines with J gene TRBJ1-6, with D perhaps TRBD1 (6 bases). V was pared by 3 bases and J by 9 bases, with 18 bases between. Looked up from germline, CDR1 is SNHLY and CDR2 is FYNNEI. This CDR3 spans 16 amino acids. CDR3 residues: CASSERTGRGTSPLHF. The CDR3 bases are TGTGCCAGCAGTGAGCGCACAGGGAGGGGTACTTCACCCCTCCACTTT.

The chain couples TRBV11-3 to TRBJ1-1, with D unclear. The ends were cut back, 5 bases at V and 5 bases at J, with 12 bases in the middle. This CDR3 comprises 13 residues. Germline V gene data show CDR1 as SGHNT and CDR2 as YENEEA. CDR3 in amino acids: CASSPPSGTEAFF. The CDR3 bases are TGTGCCAGCAGCCCACCCTCGGGGACTGAAGCTTTCTTT.

The CDR3 loop is CASSSGTAEEQYF. CDR3 nucleotides: TGTGCCAGCTCGTCCGGGACAGCGGAAGAGCAGTACTTC. The chain combines TRBV18 with TRBJ2-7, with 7 bases that match TRBD1. CDR3 size: 13 residues. The germline CDR1 and CDR2 sequences are KGHSH and LQKENI. V lost 6 bases to trimming and J lost 7 bases; unmatched junction nucleotides: 9.

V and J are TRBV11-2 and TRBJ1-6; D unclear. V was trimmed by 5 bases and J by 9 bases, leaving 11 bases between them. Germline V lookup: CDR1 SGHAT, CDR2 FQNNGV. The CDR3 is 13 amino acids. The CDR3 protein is CASSQTSISPLHF. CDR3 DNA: TGTGCCAGCAGCCAAACTAGCATTTCACCCCTCCACTTT.

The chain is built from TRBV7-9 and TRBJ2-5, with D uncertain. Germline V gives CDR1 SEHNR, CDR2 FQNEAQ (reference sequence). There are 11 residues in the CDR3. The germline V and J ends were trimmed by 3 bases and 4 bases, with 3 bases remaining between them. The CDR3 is CASSFSETQYF. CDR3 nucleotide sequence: TGTGCCAGCAGCTTCTCAGAGACCCAGTACTTC.

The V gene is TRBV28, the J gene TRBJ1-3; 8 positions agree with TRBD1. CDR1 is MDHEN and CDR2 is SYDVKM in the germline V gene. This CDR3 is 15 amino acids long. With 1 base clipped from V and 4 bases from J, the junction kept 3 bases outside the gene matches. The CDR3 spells CASSLFQGAGNTIYF. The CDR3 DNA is TGTGCCAGCAGTTTATTCCAGGGGGCAGGAAACACCATATATTTT.

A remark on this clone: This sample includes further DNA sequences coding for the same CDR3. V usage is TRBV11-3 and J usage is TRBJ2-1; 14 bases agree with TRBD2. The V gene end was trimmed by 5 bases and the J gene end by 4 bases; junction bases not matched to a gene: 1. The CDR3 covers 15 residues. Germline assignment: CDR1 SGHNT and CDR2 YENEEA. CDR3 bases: TGTGCCAGCAGCCGACTAGCGGGGGGGTACAATGAGCAGTTCTTC. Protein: CASSRLAGGYNEQFF. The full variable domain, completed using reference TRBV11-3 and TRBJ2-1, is EAGVVQSPRYKIIEKKQPVAFWCNPISGHNTLYWYLQNLGQGPELLIRYENEEAVDDSQLPKDRFSAERLKGVDSTLKIQPAELGDSAVYLCASSRLAGGYNEQFFGPGTRLTVL.

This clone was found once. For the CDR3, the DNA is TGTGCCAGCAGCCTAAGGGGAAGTGAGCCCCAGCATTTT. It is translated as CASSLRGSEPQHF. The chain combines TRBV7-2 with TRBJ1-5; weak D call: TRBD1 (5 bases). The CDR3 has 13 amino acids. Germline loops: CDR1 SGHTA, CDR2 FQGNSA. Trimming took off 5 bases at V and 8 bases at J, with 13 bases between the two ends.

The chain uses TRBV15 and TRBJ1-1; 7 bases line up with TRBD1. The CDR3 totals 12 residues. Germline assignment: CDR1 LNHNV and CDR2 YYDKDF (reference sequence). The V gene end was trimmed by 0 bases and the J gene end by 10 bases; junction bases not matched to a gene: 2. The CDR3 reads CATSRDTGVAFF. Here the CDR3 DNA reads TGTGCCACCAGCAGAGATACAGGGGTAGCTTTCTTT.

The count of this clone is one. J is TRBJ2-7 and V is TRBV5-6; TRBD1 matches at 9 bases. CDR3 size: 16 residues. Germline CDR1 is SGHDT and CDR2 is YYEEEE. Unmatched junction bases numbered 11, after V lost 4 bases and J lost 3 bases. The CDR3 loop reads CASSPMNAGQGYEQYF. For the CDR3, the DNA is TGTGCCAGCAGCCCGATGAATGCGGGACAGGGCTACGAGCAGTACTTC.